The 27 T cell receptor beta chains given below trace back to one sample, sequenced in a study of regulatory T cells in long-lasting Graves disease. Investigators prepared the TCR beta libraries by applying iRepertoire HTBI primers and Arm-PCR of CDR3 regions. One entry per CDR3 protein, called by TCRdb with MiXCR from the multiplex PCR reads. This sample has about 440,000 distinct CDR3 sequences, with about 15% found just once. The time point is: newly diagnosed GD, antithyroid drugs for less than 3 months. PBMC-extracted RNA yielded the TCR library. These data are also associated with another study on T cells in Graves' hyperthyroidism and ophthalmopathy.

The sequences come from peripheral blood mononuclear cells (PBMCs), collected at new diagnosis, from a patient treated with antithyroid drugs. Receptors originate from a woman aged 18 to 35 with Graves disease.

The chain recombines TRBV2 with TRBJ2-7, with 13 bases lining up with TRBD2. Per germline, CDR1 SNHLY and CDR2 FYNNEI. V dropped 2 bases and J dropped 1; count of bases not matched to a gene: 8. The CDR3 is 18 residues long. CDR3 loop: CASSEFIGTSGISYEQYF. The CDR3 nucleotides read TGTGCCAGCAGTGAATTTATCGGGACTAGCGGGATTTCCTACGAGCAGTACTTC. Supplemented by reference TRBV2 and TRBJ2-7, the full variable domain reads EPEVTQTPSHQVTQMGQEVILRCVPISNHLYFYWYRQILGQKVEFLVSFYNNEISEKSEIFDDQFSVERPDGSNFTLKIRSTKLEDSAMYFCASSEFIGTSGISYEQYFGPGTRLTVT.

J is TRBJ1-4 and V is TRBV5-1, with D possibly matching TRBD1 (5 bases). V was pared by 0 bases and J by 8 bases, with 11 bases between. The CDR3 extends over 14 amino acids. In germline, CDR1 is SGHRS, CDR2 YFSETQ. The CDR3 region is CASSLGGSREKLFF. The CDR3 DNA follows: TGCGCCAGCAGCTTGGGGGGCTCGAGGGAAAAACTGTTTTTT.

This clonotype has ten or more counts. The V call is TRBV11-2, the J call TRBJ2-1, with D hard to call. Germline V gene sequence: CDR1 SGHAT, CDR2 FQNNGV. V lost 1 base to trimming and J lost 8 bases, with 18 bases between them. This CDR3 comprises 16 residues. CDR3 nucleotide sequence: TGTGCCAGCAGCTTAGGTATTGGGGTTACCAGCCATGAGCAGTTCTTC. Residues: CASSLGIGVTSHEQFF. Based on the CDR3 plus reference TRBV11-2 and TRBJ2-1, the full variable domain is EAGVAQSPRYKIIEKRQSVAFWCNPISGHATLYWYQQILGQGPKLLIQFQNNGVVDDSQLPKDRFSAERLKGVDSTLKIQPAKLEDSAVYLCASSLGIGVTSHEQFFGPGTRLTVL.

For this clonotype: A far larger clone is a single base away, which makes a read error likely. This chain uses TRBV5-6 with TRBJ2-1; 9 nucleotides align to TRBD1. The CDR3 is made up of 14 amino acids. Germline-derived CDR1 and CDR2 are SGHDT and YYEEEE. The junction had 9 bases not matched to a gene; V was cut back by 4 bases and J by 10 bases. The CDR3 region is CASSTGTGTYEQFF. CDR3 in DNA: TGTGCCAGCAGCACCGGGACAGGGACCTACGAGCAGTTCTTC. Looking up the rest from reference TRBV5-6 and TRBJ2-1 gives the full variable domain: DAGVTQSPTHLIKTRGQQVTLRCSPKSGHDTVSWYQQALGQGPQFIFQYYEEEERQRGNFPDRFSGHQFPNYSSELNVNALLLGDSALYLCASSTGTGTYEQFFGPGTRLTVL.

This clonotype was counted ten times or more. Written as DNA, the CDR3 is TGTGCCAGCAGTTTGTCTCGCGGTTCAGAGCAGTACTTC. Translated, it gives CASSLSRGSEQYF. The chain employs TRBV12-3 or TRBV12-4 and TRBJ2-7; D call uncertain. The CDR3 sequence is 13 residues long. V was shortened by 3 bases and J by 7 bases, with 13 bases between the two germline ends.

The chain joins TRBV3-1 to TRBJ1-2; TRBD1 might be the D (6 bases). The germline CDR1 and CDR2 sequences are LGHDT and YNNKEL (reference sequence). The V end lost 4 bases, the J end lost 2 bases, and 20 bases lay between the germline ends. The CDR3 runs to 17 residues. The CDR3 nucleotides are TGTGCCAGCAGCCTATCAAGTATAGGACAGAACAACTATGGCTACACCTTC. Protein sequence: CASSLSSIGQNNYGYTF.

The rearrangement links TRBV18 to TRBJ1-6; D may be TRBD1 (5 bases). V was clipped by 1 base and J by 7 bases, with 17 bases between them. This CDR3 spans 17 amino acids. Germline V gives CDR1 KGHSH, CDR2 LQKENI. DNA of the CDR3: TGTGCCAGCTCACCACTCTCGCGGGACCCTGGGAATTCACCCCTCCACTTT. It is translated as CASSPLSRDPGNSPLHF.

This clonotype was recorded at least ten times. V is TRBV5-1 and J is TRBJ2-7; a weak D match, TRBD1 (5 bases). The V end lost 2 bases, the J end lost 3 bases, and 12 bases lay between the germline ends. There are 14 residues in the CDR3. CDR1 is SGHRS, CDR2 YFSETQ, per germline. CDR3 amino acids: CASSLTGRIYEQYF. The CDR3 DNA reads TGCGCCAGCAGCTTAACAGGCAGAATCTACGAGCAGTACTTC.

The chain couples TRBV20-1 to TRBJ2-2; tentative D call: TRBD1 (6 bases). Germline CDR1 is DFQATT and CDR2 is SNEGSKA (reference sequence). The CDR3 totals 15 residues. Trimming pared 5 bases from V and 0 bases from J, leaving 13 bases between. The CDR3 DNA sequence: TGCAGTGCTGCCCGACAGGTTGCGAACACCGGGGAGCTGTTTTTT. Translated, it gives CSAARQVANTGELFF.

Comment on this clonotype: A much larger clone lies a single base off, so this may be a read error. CDR3 loop: CASSLAGHYEQFF. The CDR3 nucleotides are TGCGCCAGCAGCTTGGCGGGACACTACGAGCAGTTCTTC. The J gene is TRBJ2-1, the V gene TRBV5-1, with a possible D match to TRBD1 (6 bases). Germline V lookup: CDR1 SGHRS, CDR2 YFSETQ. V dropped 0 bases and J dropped 10 bases, with 11 bases sitting between them. CDR3 length: 13 amino acids.

This clonotype was recorded at least ten times. The chain has TRBV4-3 and TRBJ2-7, with 7 positions matching TRBD2. After removal of 0 bases from V and 7 bases from J, the junction contained 12 bases not matched to a gene. In germline, CDR1 is LGHNA, CDR2 YSLEER. CDR3 length equals 16 residues. CDR3 DNA: TGCGCCAGCAGCCAAGATGTGGCGGGAGCCTATTCTGAGCAGTACTTC. Protein product: CASSQDVAGAYSEQYF.

This clonotype was counted many times. CDR3 loop: CASSPDGNTEAFF. CDR3 bases: TGTGCCAGCTCACCAGACGGGAACACTGAAGCTTTCTTT. The rearrangement uses TRBV18 and TRBJ1-1, with D hard to call. The V end was cut by 2 bases, the J end by 1 base, with 5 bases between. The CDR3 totals 13 residues. CDR1 and CDR2 from the germline V gene are KGHSH and LQKENI.

V and J are TRBV5-1 and TRBJ2-1; D gene uncertain. V lost 2 bases to trimming and J lost 4 bases, with 13 bases between them. CDR1 SGHRS and CDR2 YFSETQ come from the germline V gene. The CDR3 contains 15 residues. The DNA of the CDR3 is TGCGCCAGCAGCTTAACCCTGTTGCCTTACAATGAGCAGTTCTTC. Its protein is CASSLTLLPYNEQFF.

This clonotype was detected a few times. The chain uses TRBV3-1 and TRBJ2-5; D is possibly TRBD1 or TRBD2 (5 bases each). The V and J ends lost 3 bases and 3 bases respectively, with 14 bases between them. There are 15 residues in the CDR3. Germline V gene lookup returns CDR1 LGHDT and CDR2 YNNKEL (reference sequence). This CDR3 reads CASSQLGTGKETQYF. CDR3 DNA: TGTGCCAGCAGCCAGCTAGGGACGGGGAAAGAGACCCAGTACTTC.

This clonotype was detected only a few times. The V gene is TRBV15, the J gene TRBJ2-7; TRBD2 matches 8 bases. After removal of 5 bases from V and 3 bases from J, the junction contained 6 bases not matched to a gene. The germline CDR1 and CDR2 sequences are LNHNV and YYDKDF (reference sequence). The CDR3 has 14 residues. In DNA form, the CDR3 reads TGTGCCACCAGCGTAAGAGGGACTAGCTACGAGCAGTACTTC. This encodes CATSVRGTSYEQYF.

The chain uses TRBV13 and TRBJ2-1; 13 bases agree with TRBD2. The length of the CDR3 is 14 residues. V was pared by 9 bases and J by 5 bases, with 4 bases of the junction left unmatched. Germline values: CDR1 PRHDT, CDR2 FYEKMQ (reference sequence). CDR3 in DNA: TGTGCCAGTAAACTAGCGGGAGGGAACAATGAGCAGTTCTTC. This encodes CASKLAGGNNEQFF.

In this sample, this clonotype turned up many times. This chain links TRBV10-3 with TRBJ2-1; 13 nucleotides agree with TRBD2. Germline lookup yields CDR1 ENHRY and CDR2 SYGVKD. This CDR3 has 19 amino acids. V trimming: 0 bases; J trimming: 7 bases; junction bases outside the gene matches: 12. The CDR3 DNA reads TGTGCCATCAGTGAGTCGAGAACTAGCGGGAGGGCCAATAAAAATGAGCAGTTCTTC. Protein product: CAISESRTSGRANKNEQFF.

The V and J genes are TRBV4-1 and TRBJ1-5; 10 bases align to TRBD1. CDR1 is MGHRA and CDR2 is YSYEKL in the germline V gene. V trimming: 2 bases; J trimming: 5 bases; junction bases outside the gene matches: 15. CDR3 size: 19 residues. The CDR3 here is CASSQKVTGGKIDDQPQHF. The CDR3 coding sequence is TGCGCCAGCAGCCAAAAGGTGACAGGGGGCAAGATAGACGATCAGCCCCAGCATTTT.

The sample holds many counts of this clonotype. The chain links TRBV2 to TRBJ2-7; D is possibly TRBD2 (7 bases). Germline V gives CDR1 SNHLY, CDR2 FYNNEI. V was trimmed by 4 bases and J by 2 bases, leaving 21 bases between them. CDR3 length: 17 residues. The CDR3 is CASSGVSKERDTYEQYF. The CDR3 nucleotides are TGTGCCAGCAGTGGTGTTAGTAAAGAGCGGGACACCTACGAGCAGTACTTC.

The sample holds many counts of this clonotype. An end of the junction does not agree with germline; a read error may underlie this. The rearrangement links TRBV5-1 to TRBJ2-3; 7 bases fit TRBD2. This CDR3 spans 16 amino acids. The germline V gene has CDR1 SGHRS and CDR2 YFSETQ. CDR3 nucleotide sequence: TGTGCCAGCAGCCCGCTGGGTGGCGGGAGTACAGATACGCAGTATTTT. Translated: CASSPLGGGSTDTQYF.

This clonotype was found a few times. The chain couples TRBV18 to TRBJ2-5, with TRBD1 as a possible D gene (6 bases). This CDR3 has 13 amino acids. CDR1 is KGHSH, CDR2 LQKENI, per germline. The V and J ends lost 7 bases and 1 base respectively, with 10 bases between them. The CDR3 DNA follows: TGTGCCAGCTTCAGACAGGCCCAAGAGACCCAGTACTTC. The encoded protein is CASFRQAQETQYF.

This clonotype appeared a few times. The rearrangement joins TRBV5-4 to TRBJ2-7, with TRBD2 matching over 7 bases. Germline V gives CDR1 SGHNT, CDR2 YYREEE (reference sequence). The CDR3 is 16 residues long. J gave up 1 base and V 0 bases, and 7 bases lay outside the gene matches. CDR3 residues: CASSLVRREGSYEQYF. Here the CDR3 DNA reads TGTGCCAGCAGCTTGGTTCGCAGGGAGGGTTCCTACGAGCAGTACTTC.

This clonotype was seen more than once but under ten times. V usage is TRBV18 and J usage is TRBJ2-1; D may be TRBD2 (5 bases). CDR3 size: 15 residues. The ends were cut back, 0 bases at V and 7 bases at J, with 13 bases in the middle. Germline V lookup: CDR1 KGHSH, CDR2 LQKENI. In DNA form, the CDR3 reads TGTGCCAGCTCACCACCGTGGGAGAAGTTGAATGAGCAGTTCTTC. Amino acids: CASSPPWEKLNEQFF.

This clonotype was detected ten times or more. The chain combines TRBV27 with TRBJ2-1, with 10 bases aligning to TRBD2. The germline gives CDR1 MNHEY, CDR2 SMNVEV (reference sequence). The CDR3 loop spans 14 amino acids. Trimming at V came to 7 bases and at J to 7 bases, leaving 7 bases not matched to a gene. CDR3 amino acids: CASTPSGSRNEQFF. In DNA, the CDR3 is TGTGCCAGCACCCCTAGCGGGAGTAGGAATGAGCAGTTCTTC.

This clonotype was observed a few times. V is TRBV27 and J is TRBJ2-1, with D unclear. The CDR3 is made up of 12 amino acids. Trimming removed 6 bases from V and 6 bases from J, with 9 bases in between. Looked up from germline, CDR1 is MNHEY and CDR2 is SMNVEV (reference sequence). DNA for the CDR3: TGTGCCAGCAGACCGCATCGCAATGAGCAGTTCTTC. It codes for CASRPHRNEQFF.

There are a few counts of this clonotype. The junction and the germline gene differ at one end; a read error may be behind it. The chain carries TRBV2 and TRBJ2-1, with 10 bases lining up with TRBD2. The V gene's germline CDR1 is SNHLY and CDR2 FYNNEI. This CDR3 has 15 amino acids. The CDR3 is CASSEASGSYNEQSF. The DNA of the CDR3 is TGTGCCAGCAGTGAGGCTAGCGGGAGTTACAATGAGCAGTCCTTC.

This chain joins TRBV5-1 and TRBJ2-7; D perhaps matches TRBD2 (6 bases). Between the trimmed V and J ends, which lost 0 bases and 7 bases, there was a span of 11 bases. The V gene's germline CDR1 is SGHRS and CDR2 YFSETQ. The CDR3 sequence is 13 residues long. The CDR3 DNA is TGCGCCAGCAGCTTGGGCCCCGCGGGGGAGCAGTACTTC. As protein: CASSLGPAGEQYF.